A single sample is the source of the 28 T cell receptor beta chains below, sequenced in a study of CD8+ T cells in alopecia areata (dated by TCRdb to 2016 to 2018). Library generation was performed with the immunoSEQ multiplex PCR assay. To provide template for TCR sequencing, every sample had RNA extracted and reverse transcribed into cDNA. TCRdb retrieved this table from immuneACCESS and kept in-frame rearrangements only. Not all clones are present; in checked studies, unresolved V genes account for under half, and no reason is known for the remainder. The sample table lists around 190,000 clones, roughly 50% of them with a count of one. The ten largest clones represent around 5.1% of the sample. Sequenced input: CD8+ T cells sorted from blood. The receptors come from a human donor in good health.

The chain combines TRBV4-1 with TRBJ2-2, with D possibly being TRBD2 (5 bases). There are 15 residues in the CDR3. Germline V gives CDR1 MGHRA, CDR2 YSYEKL. V lost 1 base and J lost 5, with 11 bases in between. DNA for the CDR3: TGCGCCAGCAGCCAAGTTCTCCGGGAAACCGGGGAGCTGTTTTTT. Residues: CASSQVLRETGELFF.

The CDR3 DNA follows: TGTGCCAGCAGCCTCACAGGGGGCAATGAAAAACTGTTTTTT. Its translation is CASSLTGGNEKLFF. The gene calls are TRBV7-9 and TRBJ1-4; 9 bases line up with TRBD1. Germline values: CDR1 SEHNR, CDR2 FQNEAQ (reference sequence). The CDR3 contains 14 residues. After removal of 5 bases from V and 5 bases from J, the junction contained 3 bases not matched to a gene.

Details on this clone: The junction differs from germline at one of its ends, possibly a read error. This chain connects TRBV5-6 to TRBJ2-1, with unresolved D. This CDR3 has 11 amino acids. The germline V gene encodes CDR1 SGHDT and CDR2 YYEEEE. The CDR3 sequence: CASSLAQAEIF. DNA of the CDR3: TGTGCCAGCAGCTTGGCGCAGGCGGAGATCTTC. Drawing the rest from reference TRBV5-6 and TRBJ2-1, the complete variable domain is DAGVTQSPTHLIKTRGQQVTLRCSPKSGHDTVSWYQQALGQGPQFIFQYYEEEERQRGNFPDRFSGHQFPNYSSELNVNALLLGDSALYLCASSLAQAEIFGPGTRLTVL.

The chain couples TRBV29-1 to TRBJ1-2; the D gene is possibly TRBD1 (5 bases). The CDR3 spans 14 residues. V was pared by 2 bases and J by 4 bases, with 14 bases between. Germline CDR1 reads SQVTM; CDR2 reads ANQGSEA. This CDR3 reads CSVESDRRSYGYTF. CDR3 DNA sequence: TGCAGCGTTGAATCCGACAGAAGATCCTATGGCTACACCTTC.

The chain couples TRBV19 to TRBJ2-7; D not resolved. The germline V gene encodes CDR1 LNHDA and CDR2 SQIVND (reference sequence). Trimming shortened V by 5 bases and J by 3 bases, and 8 bases separated the two germline ends. There are 12 residues in the CDR3. CDR3 amino acids: CASSDHNYEQYF. The CDR3 region has the DNA TGTGCCAGTAGTGACCACAACTACGAGCAGTACTTC. Based on the CDR3 plus reference TRBV19 and TRBJ2-7, the full variable domain is DGGITQSPKYLFRKEGQNVTLSCEQNLNHDAMYWYRQDPGQGLRLIYYSQIVNDFQKGDIAEGYSVSREKKESFPLTVTSAQKNPTAFYLCASSDHNYEQYFGPGTRLTVT.

The chain joins TRBV11-2 to TRBJ2-3; the match to TRBD2 covers 9 bases. The germline CDR1 and CDR2 sequences are SGHAT and FQNNGV. CDR3 size: 16 residues. V shed 2 bases and J 0 bases; nucleotides not matched to a gene: 3. CDR3 residues: CASSLRAGGSTDTQYF. In DNA form, the CDR3 reads TGTGCCAGCAGCTTAAGAGCGGGGGGAAGCACAGATACGCAGTATTTT. The whole variable domain, filled in from reference TRBV11-2 and TRBJ2-3, reads EAGVAQSPRYKIIEKRQSVAFWCNPISGHATLYWYQQILGQGPKLLIQFQNNGVVDDSQLPKDRFSAERLKGVDSTLKIQPAKLEDSAVYLCASSLRAGGSTDTQYFGPGTRLTVL.

This clone has only a few counts. The chain carries TRBV29-1 and TRBJ2-1, with 9 positions matching TRBD1. The CDR3 has 14 residues. V lost 7 bases, J lost 5 bases, and 9 bases stayed unmatched. The V gene's germline CDR1 is SQVTM and CDR2 ANQGSEA. DNA of the CDR3: TGCAGCGCCAGGGGGACAGGGAGCAACAATGAGCAGTTCTTC. It translates to CSARGTGSNNEQFF.

The rearrangement uses TRBV4-1 and TRBJ2-7; 12 bases fit TRBD1. This CDR3 comprises 17 residues. The germline V gene has CDR1 MGHRA and CDR2 YSYEKL. V gave up 3 bases and J gave up 6 bases; unmatched junction bases: 12. CDR3 in DNA: TGCGCCAGCAGCCAGAGACCGGGACAGGGGGCGAAGGGCGAGCAGTACTTC. It yields the protein CASSQRPGQGAKGEQYF.

The table lists this clone with a few counts. CDR3: CSVPVGGIETQYF. In nucleotides, the CDR3 is TGCAGCGTCCCGGTTGGCGGTATTGAGACCCAGTACTTC. The chain couples TRBV29-1 to TRBJ2-5, with D unresolved. This CDR3 region has 13 residues. Looked up from germline, CDR1 is SQVTM and CDR2 is ANQGSEA. V lost 6 bases, J lost 5 bases, and 16 bases lay in between.

V and J are TRBV15 and TRBJ1-2, with D unresolved. This CDR3 is built from 13 residues. Trimming took off 5 bases at V and 2 bases at J, with 9 bases between the two ends. CDR1 is LNHNV, CDR2 YYDKDF, per germline (reference sequence). The CDR3 protein is CATSQTDNYGYTF. The CDR3, as DNA: TGTGCCACCAGCCAGACTGACAACTATGGCTACACCTTC.

This clone was seen a few times. Other DNA sequences in the sample encode the same CDR3. The chain employs TRBV19 and TRBJ1-1; 7 bases match TRBD1. Germline values: CDR1 LNHDA, CDR2 SQIVND (reference sequence). With V trimmed by 6 bases and J by 4 bases, 5 bases remained unmatched. CDR3 length equals 13 residues. CDR3 protein: CASSPPGGTEAFF. DNA for the CDR3: TGTGCCAGTAGCCCCCCAGGGGGCACTGAAGCTTTCTTT.

This clone was seen a few times. The chain joins TRBV13 to TRBJ2-2; D assignment may be TRBD1 or TRBD2 (5 bases each). Germline V gives CDR1 PRHDT, CDR2 FYEKMQ (reference sequence). The germline V and J ends were trimmed by 4 bases and 2 bases, with 11 bases remaining between them. The CDR3 sequence is 15 residues long. CDR3 sequence reads: CASSYRGRNTGELFF. For the CDR3, the DNA is TGTGCCAGCAGCTACCGGGGACGTAACACCGGGGAGCTGTTTTTT. Full variable domain (remainder filled in from reference TRBV13 and TRBJ2-2): AAGVIQSPRHLIKEKRETATLKCYPIPRHDTVYWYQQGPGQDPQFLISFYEKMQSDKGSIPDRFSAQQFSDYHSELNMSSLELGDSALYFCASSYRGRNTGELFFGEGSRLTVL.

This clone came up a few times. The gene calls are TRBV11-2 and TRBJ2-7, with 13 bases aligning to TRBD2. This CDR3 has 15 residues. The germline V gene has CDR1 SGHAT and CDR2 FQNNGV. Trimming took 5 bases from V and 4 from J; bases not matched to a gene: 5. The CDR3 is CASSATSGGTYEQYF. CDR3 bases: TGTGCCAGCAGCGCGACTAGCGGGGGGACGTACGAGCAGTACTTC. The whole variable domain, remainder taken from reference TRBV11-2 and TRBJ2-7, is EAGVAQSPRYKIIEKRQSVAFWCNPISGHATLYWYQQILGQGPKLLIQFQNNGVVDDSQLPKDRFSAERLKGVDSTLKIQPAKLEDSAVYLCASSATSGGTYEQYFGPGTRLTVT.

The chain uses TRBV5-1 and TRBJ1-2; 10 bases agree with TRBD1. The CDR3 covers 15 residues. V dropped 4 bases and J dropped 4; count of bases not matched to a gene: 7. The germline V gene has CDR1 SGHRS and CDR2 YFSETQ. The CDR3 DNA reads TGCGCCAGCAGCACCCCGGGACAGGGGATCTATGGCTACACCTTC. Translating it yields CASSTPGQGIYGYTF.

V gene TRBV2 combines with J gene TRBJ2-7; no firm D call. V was cut by 3 bases and J by 6 bases, with 6 bases left in between. The CDR3 is made up of 11 amino acids. Germline V lookup: CDR1 SNHLY, CDR2 FYNNEI. CDR3: CASSDSGEQYF. CDR3 in DNA: TGTGCCAGCAGTGATTCGGGCGAGCAGTACTTC. The full variable domain, completed using reference TRBV2 and TRBJ2-7, is EPEVTQTPSHQVTQMGQEVILRCVPISNHLYFYWYRQILGQKVEFLVSFYNNEISEKSEIFDDQFSVERPDGSNFTLKIRSTKLEDSAMYFCASSDSGEQYFGPGTRLTVT.

The chain employs TRBV9 and TRBJ2-4; D is perhaps TRBD1 (5 bases). CDR3 length equals 13 residues. V lost 4 bases and J lost 5, with 10 bases in between. Germline V lookup: CDR1 SGDLS, CDR2 YYNGEE. CDR3 bases: TGTGCCAGCAGCTTGACAGAGGAAAACATTCAGTACTTC. As protein: CASSLTEENIQYF. The whole variable domain, filled in from reference TRBV9 and TRBJ2-4, reads DSGVTQTPKHLITATGQRVTLRCSPRSGDLSVYWYQQSLDQGLQFLIQYYNGEERAKGNILERFSAQQFPDLHSELNLSSLELGDSALYFCASSLTEENIQYFGAGTRLSVL.

The chain recombines TRBV11-1 with TRBJ2-1; tentatively, D is TRBD2 (5 bases). The CDR3 is 14 residues long. Looked up from germline, CDR1 is SGHAT and CDR2 is FQDESV (reference sequence). Trimming cost V 5 bases and J 9 bases, with 17 bases left between them. The chain's CDR3 is CASSPLAGAGEQFF. The CDR3 nucleotides are TGTGCCAGCAGCCCCTTAGCAGGCGCGGGTGAGCAGTTCTTC.

The rearrangement joins TRBV13 to TRBJ2-3; D is possibly TRBD2 (6 bases). Between the trimmed V and J ends, which lost 5 bases and 0 bases, there was a span of 12 bases. The CDR3 consists of 15 residues. Per the germline V gene, CDR1 is PRHDT and CDR2 is FYEKMQ (reference sequence). Here the CDR3 DNA reads TGTGCCAGCAGCCTCCCCGGGGGTAGCACAGATACGCAGTATTTT. Encoded protein: CASSLPGGSTDTQYF.

The rearrangement uses TRBV5-1 and TRBJ2-1; 8 nucleotides match TRBD1. The CDR3 length is 14 residues. J lost 8 bases, V lost 6 bases, and 10 bases had no gene match. Germline lookup yields CDR1 SGHRS and CDR2 YFSETQ. The CDR3 region has the DNA TGCGCCAGCACCCTCAGGGGGCTGTTGGATGAGCAGTTCTTC. Amino acids: CASTLRGLLDEQFF.

The gene calls are TRBV29-1 and TRBJ2-5; 9 nucleotides agree with TRBD2. This CDR3 is 13 amino acids long. Germline V gene sequence: CDR1 SQVTM, CDR2 ANQGSEA. The J segment lost 6 bases and the V segment lost 3 bases, leaving 5 bases of the junction unmatched. The CDR3 sequence is CSVEGLAEQTQYF. The CDR3, as DNA: TGCAGCGTTGAGGGACTAGCTGAGCAGACCCAGTACTTC.

This clone was found a few times. V is TRBV29-1 and J is TRBJ1-2; D is undetermined. This CDR3 has 11 residues. CDR1 SQVTM and CDR2 ANQGSEA come from the germline V gene. V was pared by 3 bases and J by 2 bases, with 4 bases between. The CDR3: CSVDENYGYTF. CDR3 nucleotide sequence: TGCAGCGTTGATGAGAACTATGGCTACACCTTC.

This chain joins TRBV4-1 and TRBJ2-7; tentative D call: TRBD2 (6 bases). The germline CDR1 and CDR2 sequences are MGHRA and YSYEKL. The CDR3 totals 16 residues. V was pared by 1 base and J by 0 bases, with 13 bases between. The CDR3 nucleotides are TGCGCCAGCAGCCAAGTGTTGGTAGCGGCCTCCTACGAGCAGTACTTC. Its translation is CASSQVLVAASYEQYF.

This chain uses TRBV5-7 with TRBJ1-5, with D possibly being TRBD1 (5 bases). Being an ORF, TRBV5-7 has a function that is uncertain. The CDR3 has 12 amino acids. V was pared by 8 bases and J by 5 bases, with 11 bases between. The CDR3 DNA reads as TGTGCCAGGCAGGGTGGGGATCAGCCCCAGCATTTT. Its translation is CARQGGDQPQHF.

This clone has only a few counts. The chain couples TRBV11-2 to TRBJ1-1, with unresolved D. Trimming stripped 7 bases from V and 7 bases from J, with 10 bases between. CDR1 and CDR2 from the germline V gene are SGHAT and FQNNGV. The CDR3 is 11 residues long. The CDR3 spells CASTLLGEAFF. The CDR3 DNA reads TGTGCCAGCACCCTATTGGGTGAAGCTTTCTTT.

The gene calls are TRBV6-5 and TRBJ1-1; D unclear. The germline V gene has CDR1 MNHEY and CDR2 SVGAGI. Trimming pared 4 bases from V and 4 bases from J, leaving 10 bases between. The CDR3 totals 13 residues. The CDR3 here is CASSFTVGTEAFF. The DNA for the CDR3 is TGTGCCAGCAGTTTCACTGTGGGCACTGAAGCTTTCTTT.

This chain joins TRBV5-1 and TRBJ2-1; D is undetermined. Trimming removed 2 bases at V and 0 bases at J, with 9 bases between. Per germline, CDR1 SGHRS and CDR2 YFSETQ. The CDR3 sequence is 15 residues long. The CDR3, as DNA: TGCGCCAGCAGCTTTGGACGCAGCTCCTACAATGAGCAGTTCTTC. This codes for CASSFGRSSYNEQFF.

The table lists this clone with a count of one. The CDR3 sequence: CASRTSSTGATGETQYF. CDR3 DNA: TGCGCCAGCAGAACTTCATCGACAGGAGCAACGGGGGAGACCCAGTACTTC. J is TRBJ2-5 and V is TRBV5-1, with a possible D match to TRBD1 (6 bases). CDR1 is SGHRS and CDR2 is YFSETQ in the germline V gene. This CDR3 comprises 17 residues. The V end lost 5 bases, the J end lost 5 bases, and 25 bases lay between the germline ends.

V is TRBV4-1 and J is TRBJ2-7; 8 bases fit TRBD1. Looked up from germline, CDR1 is MGHRA and CDR2 is YSYEKL. Losses at the gene ends were 4 bases for V and 7 bases for J; bases not matched to a gene: 9. The CDR3 has 14 amino acids. The CDR3, as DNA: TGCGCCAGCAGCCTCGGGACAGGCTCAAATGAGCAGTACTTC. Its protein product is CASSLGTGSNEQYF.